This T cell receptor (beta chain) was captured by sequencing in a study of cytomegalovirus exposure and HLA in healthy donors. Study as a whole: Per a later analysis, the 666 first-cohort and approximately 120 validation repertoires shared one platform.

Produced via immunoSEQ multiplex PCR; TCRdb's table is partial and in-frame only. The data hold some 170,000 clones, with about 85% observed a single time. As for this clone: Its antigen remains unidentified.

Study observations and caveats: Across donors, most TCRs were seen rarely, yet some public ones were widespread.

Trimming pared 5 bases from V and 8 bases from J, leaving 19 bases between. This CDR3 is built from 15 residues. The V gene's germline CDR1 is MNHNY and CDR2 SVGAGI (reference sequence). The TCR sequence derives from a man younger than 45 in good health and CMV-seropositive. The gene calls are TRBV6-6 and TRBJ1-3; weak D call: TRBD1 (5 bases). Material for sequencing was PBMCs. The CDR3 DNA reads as TGTGCCAGCAGTCCCCCTTGGGGCAGGGAGGACACCATATATTTT. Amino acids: CASSPPWGREDTIYF.